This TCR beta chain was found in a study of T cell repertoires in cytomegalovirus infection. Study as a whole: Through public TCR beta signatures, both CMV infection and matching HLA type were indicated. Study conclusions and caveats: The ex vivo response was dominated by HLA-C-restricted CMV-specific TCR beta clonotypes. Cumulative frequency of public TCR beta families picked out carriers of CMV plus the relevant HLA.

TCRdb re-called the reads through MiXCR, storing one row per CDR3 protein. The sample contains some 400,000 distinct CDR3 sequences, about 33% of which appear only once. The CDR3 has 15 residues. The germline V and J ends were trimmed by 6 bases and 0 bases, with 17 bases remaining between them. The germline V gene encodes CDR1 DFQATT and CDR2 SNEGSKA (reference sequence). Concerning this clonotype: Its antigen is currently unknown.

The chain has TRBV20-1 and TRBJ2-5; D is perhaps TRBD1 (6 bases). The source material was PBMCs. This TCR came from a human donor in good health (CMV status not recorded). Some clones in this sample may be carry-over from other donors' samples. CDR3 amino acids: CSAATAGQYQETQYF. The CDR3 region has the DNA TGCAGTGCCGCGACCGCAGGACAGTACCAAGAGACCCAGTACTTC.